Below, 20 T cell receptor beta chains from the same sample are listed, as sequenced in a study of read filtering for tumor transcriptome and immune sequencing. From around 0.4 ug of RNA, a library with molecular barcoded alpha/delta and beta/gamma adaptors was made. TCRdb re-called the reads through MiXCR, storing one row per CDR3 protein. This table has roughly 60,000 distinct CDR3 sequences, around a fifth appearing once. Sample: a population of CD138-negative cells sorted from bone marrow. The receptors derive from a donor aged 40 or older with multiple myeloma.

This clonotype occurred many times. The rearrangement joins TRBV14 to TRBJ1-5, with D hard to call. Germline V CDR1 and CDR2: SGHDN, FVKESK. V was clipped by 2 bases and J by 4 bases, with 6 bases between them. This CDR3 spans 13 amino acids. The CDR3 DNA follows: TGTGCCAGCAGCCAAACGAGAAATCAGCCCCAGCATTTT. Residues: CASSQTRNQPQHF.

Concerning this clonotype: A read error may be the cause here, since a much bigger clone is one base away. The V call is TRBV5-1, the J call TRBJ1-1; D gene ambiguous. Germline V lookup: CDR1 SGHRS, CDR2 YFSETQ. The CDR3 spans 14 residues. The CDR3: CASSLAGPNTEASF. The CDR3 DNA follows: TGCGCCAGCAGCTTGGCGGGCCCGAACACTGAAGCTTCCTTT.

In regard to this clonotype: A much larger clone differs from this one at a single base, so this may be a read error. The rearrangement links TRBV3-1 to TRBJ2-1; D is unclear. The DNA end is a closer match to TRBJ2-7, so the J assignment may be wrong. CDR1 LGHDT and CDR2 YNNKEL come from the germline V gene (reference sequence). CDR3 size: 12 residues. The CDR3 bases are TGTGCCAGCAGCCAAGTTGAGAATGAGCAGTACTTC. This encodes CASSQVENEQYF.

In regard to this clonotype: At one of its ends the junction is not consistent with the germline gene, which may arise from a read error. The chain carries TRBV28 and TRBJ2-5; tentatively, D is TRBD2 (5 bases). Per germline, CDR1 MDHEN and CDR2 SYDVKM. This CDR3 has 14 amino acids. CDR3 amino acids: CTSNLAGSQETQYF. The CDR3 coding sequence is TGTACCAGCAACCTAGCCGGCTCCCAAGAGACCCAGTACTTC.

This clonotype was seen ten or more times. V is TRBV20-1 and J is TRBJ2-5, with 10 bases identical to TRBD2. The CDR3 sequence is 15 residues long. Germline V lookup: CDR1 DFQATT, CDR2 SNEGSKA (reference sequence). Trimming removed 3 bases from V and 3 bases from J; junction bases left unmatched: 7. This CDR3 is CSARRLAGAKETQYF. Written as DNA, the CDR3 is TGCAGTGCTAGGCGCCTAGCGGGGGCGAAAGAGACCCAGTACTTC.

The chain uses TRBV5-6 and TRBJ2-7; tentatively, D is TRBD1 (6 bases). The CDR3 has 14 amino acids. From germline, CDR1 is SGHDT and CDR2 YYEEEE. With 5 bases removed from V and 4 bases from J, the gap between germline ends came to 16 bases. DNA for the CDR3: TGTGCCAGCAGGGCACCGGGACAAGCTTACGAGCAGTACTTC. Residues: CASRAPGQAYEQYF.

This chain links TRBV19 with TRBJ1-4; 10 positions agree with TRBD1. Per the germline V gene, CDR1 is LNHDA and CDR2 is SQIVND (reference sequence). This CDR3 comprises 17 residues. Trimming removed 4 bases from V and 0 bases from J; junction bases left unmatched: 5. CDR3 coding DNA: TGTGCCAGTAGTACATACGGACAGGGGGCAACTAATGAAAAACTGTTTTTT. This codes for CASSTYGQGATNEKLFF.

The table lists this clonotype with many counts. The chain is built from TRBV12-3 or TRBV12-4 and TRBJ2-6; no firm D call. CDR3 length: 15 residues. V was pared by 3 bases and J by 0 bases, with 6 bases between. The CDR3 is CASSFSSSGANVLTF. CDR3 nucleotide sequence: TGTGCCAGCAGTTTCTCGAGCTCTGGGGCCAACGTCCTGACTTTC.

This clonotype has at least ten counts. The V gene is TRBV6-1, the J gene TRBJ1-5; 9 positions match TRBD1. CDR1 and CDR2 (germline): MNHNS, SASEGT. The CDR3 extends over 15 amino acids. J gave up 7 bases and V 4 bases, and 8 bases lay outside the gene matches. DNA for the CDR3: TGTGCCAGCAGTGTCCGGGACAGGGATTACCAGCCCCAGCATTTT. Protein product: CASSVRDRDYQPQHF.

This clonotype was observed many times. This chain uses TRBV20-1 with TRBJ2-7; D may correspond to TRBD1 or TRBD2 (5 bases each). This CDR3 is 12 amino acids long. Germline-derived CDR1 and CDR2 are DFQATT and SNEGSKA (reference sequence). V gave up 5 bases and J gave up 7 bases, with 15 bases separating them. The CDR3 nucleotides read TGCAGTGCTGATCTCGGCTGGGGGGAGCAGTACTTC. Its protein is CSADLGWGEQYF.

At least ten counts were recorded for this clonotype. V gene TRBV6-2 or TRBV6-3 combines with J gene TRBJ2-7, with 8 nucleotides matching TRBD2. Losses at the gene ends were 7 bases for V and 4 bases for J; bases not matched to a gene: 6. Germline loops: CDR1 MNHEY, CDR2 SVGEGT. The CDR3 extends over 13 amino acids. In DNA form, the CDR3 reads TGTGCCAGCACAGCGGGAGCTTGGTACGAGCAGTACTTC. Residues: CASTAGAWYEQYF.

This clonotype was detected only a few times. This may be a read error, as it is one base from a much larger clone. The rearrangement uses TRBV7-2 and TRBJ1-1; no firm D call. In germline, CDR1 is SGHTA, CDR2 FQGNSA. The CDR3 contains 13 residues. For the CDR3, the DNA is TGTGCCGGCAGCTTTGGTCACAGTGAAGAAGCTTTCTTT. It specifies CAGSFGHSEEAFF.

This chain connects TRBV4-1 to TRBJ1-5; no clear D gene. The CDR3 is 15 residues long. CDR1 is MGHRA, CDR2 YSYEKL, per germline. V was clipped by 1 base and J by 7 bases, with 14 bases between them. This chain's CDR3 is CASSQVSMVTQPQHF. The CDR3 nucleotides are TGCGCCAGCAGCCAAGTGTCAATGGTAACGCAGCCCCAGCATTTT.

Worth noting for this clonotype: Germline is not matched at one junction end, which may reflect a read error. The gene calls are TRBV10-3 and TRBJ2-7; 7 positions agree with TRBD2. Germline loops: CDR1 ENHRY, CDR2 SYGVKD. The CDR3 spans 16 residues. The CDR3 protein is CAISVIQRGLSYKQYF. The CDR3 region has the DNA TGTGCCATCAGTGTGATTCAGCGGGGCCTCTCCTACAAGCAGTACTTC.

Many counts were recorded for this clonotype. V is TRBV5-5 and J is TRBJ2-3; 9 nucleotides line up with TRBD2. After removal of 0 bases from V and 2 bases from J, the junction contained 4 bases not matched to a gene. The CDR3 extends over 16 amino acids. Germline assignment: CDR1 SGHKS and CDR2 YYEKEE (reference sequence). The CDR3 bases are TGTGCCAGCAGCTTGGTAGCGGGGGACATCACAGATACGCAGTATTTT. The encoded protein is CASSLVAGDITDTQYF.

In the case of this clonotype: A much larger clone lies a single base off, so this may be a read error. This sequence joins TRBV18 and TRBJ2-4, with 12 bases lining up with TRBD1. CDR3 size: 16 residues. Germline V gene lookup returns CDR1 KGHSH and CDR2 LQKENI. The CDR3 DNA reads TGTGCCAGCTCACCGGGACAGGGGGCGGCCAAAAGCATTCAGTACTTC. Translating it yields CASSPGQGAAKSIQYF.

In its sample, this clonotype was seen many times. V gene TRBV11-3 combines with J gene TRBJ2-7; TRBD2 might be the D (5 bases). The V end was cut by 5 bases, the J end by 4 bases, with 12 bases between. The germline CDR1 and CDR2 sequences are SGHNT and YENEEA. The CDR3 totals 13 residues. CDR3 amino acids: CASSINTRYEQYF. The CDR3 coding sequence is TGTGCCAGCAGCATCAATACTAGATACGAGCAGTACTTC. The full variable domain, completed using reference TRBV11-3 and TRBJ2-7, is EAGVVQSPRYKIIEKKQPVAFWCNPISGHNTLYWYLQNLGQGPELLIRYENEEAVDDSQLPKDRFSAERLKGVDSTLKIQPAELGDSAVYLCASSINTRYEQYFGPGTRLTVT.

The J gene is TRBJ2-5, the V gene TRBV6-5; 10 positions match TRBD1. Germline V gene lookup returns CDR1 MNHEY and CDR2 SVGAGI. Trimming took 6 bases from V and 6 from J; bases not matched to a gene: 10. The CDR3 is 15 residues long. This chain's CDR3 is CASSRKPGQGKTQYF. The CDR3 DNA reads TGTGCCAGCAGCCGAAAACCGGGACAGGGGAAGACCCAGTACTTC.

This chain links TRBV28 with TRBJ2-7, with 7 positions matching TRBD2. The CDR3 sequence is 15 residues long. CDR1 is MDHEN, CDR2 SYDVKM, per germline. Trimming took 3 bases from V and 3 from J; bases not matched to a gene: 8. This CDR3 reads CASSFSRESFYEQYF. The CDR3 DNA reads TGTGCCAGCAGTTTCTCGCGGGAGTCGTTCTACGAGCAGTACTTC. Filled out from reference TRBV28 and TRBJ2-7, the complete variable domain reads DVKVTQSSRYLVKRTGEKVFLECVQDMDHENMFWYRQDPGLGLRLIYFSYDVKMKEKGDIPEGYSVSREKKERFSLILESASTNQTSMYLCASSFSRESFYEQYFGPGTRLTVT.

As concerns this clonotype: A much larger clone differs by one base, so this may be a read error. The chain carries TRBV6-5 and TRBJ1-1, with 9 bases matching TRBD1. The CDR3 extends over 14 amino acids. CDR1 is MNHEY, CDR2 SVGAGI, per germline. CDR3 sequence reads: CATVTGGEKSEAFF. CDR3 bases: TGTGCTACAGTCACAGGGGGCGAGAAATCTGAAGCTTTCTTT.